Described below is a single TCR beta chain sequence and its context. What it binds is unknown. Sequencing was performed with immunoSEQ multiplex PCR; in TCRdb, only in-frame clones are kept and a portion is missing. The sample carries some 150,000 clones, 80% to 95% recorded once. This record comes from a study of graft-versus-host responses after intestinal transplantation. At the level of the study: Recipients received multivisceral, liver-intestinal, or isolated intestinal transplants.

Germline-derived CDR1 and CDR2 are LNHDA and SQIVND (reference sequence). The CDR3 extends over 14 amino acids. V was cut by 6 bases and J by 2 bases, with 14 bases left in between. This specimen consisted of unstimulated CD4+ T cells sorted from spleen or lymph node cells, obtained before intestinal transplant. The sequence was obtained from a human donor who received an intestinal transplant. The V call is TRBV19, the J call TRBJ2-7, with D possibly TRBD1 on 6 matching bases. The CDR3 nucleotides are TGTGCCAGTAGCCTACAGGGAGATACCTACGAGCAGTACTTC. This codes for CASSLQGDTYEQYF.